The rows below give T cell receptor beta chains drawn from one sample of a study of response to subunit inactivated influenza vaccine. MiXCR was run by TCRdb on the RT-PCR reads, yielding one entry per CDR3 protein. The sample holds roughly 650,000 distinct CDR3 sequences, 11% to 15% seen once. This material consisted of PBMCs from blood, taken 14 to 15 days before vaccination. The receptors derive from a man aged 50 to 60 who received an inactivated influenza vaccine. Both conserved end residues are part of each CDR3. D genes are given only for firm matches. Only part of the rows carry a size: once, few, many, or a class if the clone is expanded.

D gene: -
V gene: TRBV2
J gene: TRBJ2-7
clone size: -
CDR3 protein: CASSLDLLLKEQYF
CDR3 DNA: TGTGCCAGCAGCCTAGACTTACTCTTGAAAGAGCAGTACTTC

D gene: TRBD1
V gene: TRBV10-3
J gene: TRBJ2-3
clone size: -
CDR3 protein: CAISESYLRQGPDTQYF
CDR3 DNA: TGTGCCATCAGTGAGTCGTATCTAAGACAGGGTCCAGATACGCAGTATTTT

D gene: -
V gene: TRBV29-1
J gene: TRBJ1-1
clone size: few
CDR3 protein: CSGSGMNTEAFF
CDR3 DNA: TGCAGCGGGAGCGGGATGAACACTGAAGCTTTCTTT

D gene: -
V gene: TRBV7-2
J gene: TRBJ2-2
clone size: few
CDR3 protein: CASSFQGRGTGELFF
CDR3 DNA: TGTGCCAGCAGCTTTCAGGGGCGGGGGACCGGGGAGCTGTTTTTT

D gene: -
V gene: TRBV5-1
J gene: TRBJ2-3
clone size: many
CDR3 protein: CASSPDREGDTQYF
CDR3 DNA: TGCGCCAGCAGCCCGGACAGGGAGGGAGATACGCAGTATTTT

D gene: -
V gene: TRBV21-1
J gene: TRBJ2-3
clone size: -
CDR3 protein: CASSKSATTDTQYF
CDR3 DNA: TGTGCCAGCAGCAAATCTGCTACCACAGATACGCAGTATTTT

D gene: TRBD1
V gene: TRBV16
J gene: TRBJ2-2
clone size: few
CDR3 protein: CASSRDSRNTGELFF
CDR3 DNA: TGTGCCAGCAGCCGGGACAGCCGGAACACCGGGGAGCTGTTTTTT

D gene: -
V gene: TRBV4-1
J gene: TRBJ2-7
clone size: -
CDR3 protein: CASSQGVQDSYEQYF
CDR3 DNA: TGCGCCAGCAGCCAAGGAGTTCAGGACTCCTACGAGCAGTACTTC

D gene: -
V gene: TRBV4-3
J gene: TRBJ2-5
clone size: -
CDR3 protein: CASSQVLARETQYF
CDR3 DNA: TGCGCCAGCAGCCAAGTACTAGCCCGGGAGACCCAGTACTTC

D gene: -
V gene: TRBV4-3
J gene: TRBJ2-3
clone size: many
CDR3 protein: CASSQGARYTDTQYF
CDR3 DNA: TGCGCCAGCAGCCAAGGGGCTAGATACACAGATACGCAGTATTTT

D gene: -
V gene: TRBV20-1
J gene: TRBJ2-5
clone size: -
CDR3 protein: CSASLDLGGTQYF
CDR3 DNA: TGCAGTGCTAGCCTCGACCTCGGGGGGACCCAGTACTTC

D gene: TRBD2
V gene: TRBV29-1
J gene: TRBJ2-1
clone size: many
CDR3 protein: CSVESPSGLYNEQFF
CDR3 DNA: TGCAGCGTTGAATCGCCTAGCGGGCTTTACAATGAGCAGTTCTTC

D gene: TRBD1
V gene: TRBV7-2
J gene: TRBJ1-6
clone size: few
CDR3 protein: CASSNRGPYNSPLHF
CDR3 DNA: TGTGCCAGCAGCAACAGGGGCCCCTATAATTCACCCCTCCACTTT

D gene: TRBD1
V gene: TRBV5-1
J gene: TRBJ2-7
clone size: few
CDR3 protein: CASSLAWDSSYEQYF
CDR3 DNA: TGCGCCAGCAGCTTGGCCTGGGACAGTTCCTACGAGCAGTACTTC

D gene: -
V gene: TRBV4-1
J gene: TRBJ2-3
clone size: many
CDR3 protein: CASSQVAVRDTQYF
CDR3 DNA: TGCGCCAGCAGCCAAGTAGCGGTTCGGGATACGCAGTATTTT

D gene: -
V gene: TRBV4-2
J gene: TRBJ1-6
clone size: few
CDR3 protein: CASSQEGGINSPLHF
CDR3 DNA: TGTGCCAGCAGCCAAGAGGGGGGAATCAATTCACCCCTCCACTTT

D gene: TRBD1
V gene: TRBV20-1
J gene: TRBJ2-7
clone size: -
CDR3 protein: CSARRQGGSEQYF
CDR3 DNA: TGCAGTGCTAGAAGACAGGGGGGAAGTGAGCAGTACTTC

D gene: -
V gene: TRBV7-9
J gene: TRBJ2-3
clone size: -
CDR3 protein: CASSWGSISTDTQYF
CDR3 DNA: TGTGCCAGCAGCTGGGGGTCCATTAGCACAGATACGCAGTATTTT

D gene: -
V gene: TRBV2
J gene: TRBJ1-1
clone size: -
CDR3 protein: CASRPFDGDTEAFF
CDR3 DNA: TGTGCCAGCAGACCTTTCGACGGAGACACTGAAGCTTTCTTT

D gene: -
V gene: TRBV12-3/TRBV12-4
J gene: TRBJ2-7
clone size: few
CDR3 protein: CASGAPAYEQYF
CDR3 DNA: TGTGCCAGCGGGGCTCCCGCCTACGAGCAGTACTTC

D gene: -
V gene: TRBV4-3
J gene: TRBJ1-2
clone size: -
CDR3 protein: CASSQDWQGGGYTF
CDR3 DNA: TGCGCCAGCAGCCAAGATTGGCAGGGAGGTGGCTACACCTTC

D gene: TRBD2
V gene: TRBV5-1
J gene: TRBJ2-7
clone size: -
CDR3 protein: CASSPGLGGSSSYEQYF
CDR3 DNA: TGCGCCAGCAGCCCCGGACTGGGGGGGTCAAGCTCCTACGAGCAGTACTTC

D gene: -
V gene: TRBV28
J gene: TRBJ1-1
clone size: few
CDR3 protein: CASSLSGKGGTEAFF
CDR3 DNA: TGTGCCAGCAGTTTAAGTGGGAAAGGGGGCACTGAAGCTTTCTTT

D gene: -
V gene: TRBV7-6
J gene: TRBJ2-5
clone size: -
CDR3 protein: CASSPPSGTKTQYF
CDR3 DNA: TGTGCCAGCAGCCCACCCTCAGGGACGAAGACCCAGTACTTC

D gene: -
V gene: TRBV5-1
J gene: TRBJ2-5
clone size: few
CDR3 protein: CASRKPGTKETQYF
CDR3 DNA: TGCGCCAGCCGGAAACCCGGGACAAAAGAGACCCAGTACTTC

D gene: -
V gene: TRBV12-3/TRBV12-4
J gene: TRBJ2-1
clone size: -
CDR3 protein: CASSFTSQYNEQFF
CDR3 DNA: TGTGCCAGCAGTTTTACGTCGCAATACAATGAGCAGTTCTTC

D gene: -
V gene: TRBV6-1
J gene: TRBJ1-2
clone size: -
CDR3 protein: CASSDQGYYGYTF
CDR3 DNA: TGTGCCAGCAGTGATCAGGGGTACTATGGCTACACCTTC

D gene: -
V gene: TRBV10-1
J gene: TRBJ2-1
clone size: few
CDR3 protein: CASRGPGHSGNEQFF
CDR3 DNA: TGCGCCAGCAGGGGTCCCGGGCACTCGGGCAATGAGCAGTTCTTC

D gene: -
V gene: TRBV19
J gene: TRBJ2-5
clone size: -
CDR3 protein: CASSIDHARRVETQYF
CDR3 DNA: TGTGCCAGTAGTATAGACCATGCCCGGCGCGTAGAGACCCAGTACTTC

D gene: -
V gene: TRBV4-1
J gene: TRBJ1-5
clone size: many
CDR3 protein: CASSQEPQSNQPQHF
CDR3 DNA: TGCGCCAGCAGCCAAGAACCACAAAGCAATCAGCCCCAGCATTTT

D gene: -
V gene: TRBV7-9
J gene: TRBJ1-6
clone size: few
CDR3 protein: CASSLGGPSPLHF
CDR3 DNA: TGTGCCAGCAGCTTAGGAGGGCCGTCACCCCTCCACTTT

D gene: TRBD1
V gene: TRBV27
J gene: TRBJ1-2
clone size: -
CDR3 protein: CASSSRPGQGLYGYTF
CDR3 DNA: TGTGCCAGCAGTTCCCGACCGGGACAGGGGTTGTATGGCTACACCTTC

D gene: -
V gene: TRBV30
J gene: TRBJ1-1
clone size: -
CDR3 protein: CAWWGHTEAFF
CDR3 DNA: TGTGCCTGGTGGGGTCACACTGAAGCTTTCTTT

D gene: TRBD2
V gene: TRBV20-1
J gene: TRBJ2-7
clone size: -
CDR3 protein: CSARTSGKTYEQYF
CDR3 DNA: TGCAGTGCTCGGACTAGCGGTAAGACCTACGAGCAGTACTTC